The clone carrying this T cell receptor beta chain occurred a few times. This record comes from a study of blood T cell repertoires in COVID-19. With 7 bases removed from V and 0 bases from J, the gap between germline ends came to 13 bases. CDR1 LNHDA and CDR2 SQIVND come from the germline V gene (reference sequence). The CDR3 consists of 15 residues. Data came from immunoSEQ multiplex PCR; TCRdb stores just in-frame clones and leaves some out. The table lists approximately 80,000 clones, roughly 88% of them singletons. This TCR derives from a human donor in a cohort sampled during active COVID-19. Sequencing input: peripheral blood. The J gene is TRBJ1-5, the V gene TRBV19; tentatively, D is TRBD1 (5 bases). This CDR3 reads CASNADKYSNQPQHF. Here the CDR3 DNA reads TGTGCCAGTAACGCGGACAAATATAGCAATCAGCCCCAGCATTTT.